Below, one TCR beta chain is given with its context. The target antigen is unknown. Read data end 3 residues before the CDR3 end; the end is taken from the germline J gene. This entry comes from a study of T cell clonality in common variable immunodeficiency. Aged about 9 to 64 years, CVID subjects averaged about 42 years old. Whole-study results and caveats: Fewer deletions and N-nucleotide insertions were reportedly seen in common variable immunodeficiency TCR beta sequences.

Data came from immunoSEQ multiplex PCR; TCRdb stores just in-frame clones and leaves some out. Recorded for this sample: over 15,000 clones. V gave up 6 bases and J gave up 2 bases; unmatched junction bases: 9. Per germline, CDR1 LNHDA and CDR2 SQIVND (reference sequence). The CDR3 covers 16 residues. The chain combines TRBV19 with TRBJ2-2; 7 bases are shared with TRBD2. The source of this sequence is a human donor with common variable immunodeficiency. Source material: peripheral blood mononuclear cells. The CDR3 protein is CASSHSGTQNTGELFF. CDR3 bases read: TGTGCCAGTAGCCACAGCGGGACCCAAAACACCGGGGAG.